Below, 12 T cell receptor beta chains from the same sample are listed, as sequenced in a study of T cells in localized non-small cell lung cancer. Generated by immunoSEQ multiplex PCR, the TCRdb table keeps only in-frame clones and is missing some. The table includes approximately 9,000 clones, about 90% detected once. Sequencing was performed on peripheral blood, taken before any cancer treatment. The source is a woman aged 35-75 years with stage I squamous cell lung carcinoma.

The chain has TRBV14 and TRBJ1-1; perhaps TRBD1 as D (6 bases). Germline values: CDR1 SGHDN, CDR2 FVKESK. V lost 3 bases and J 12 bases, leaving 11 bases between the germline ends. The CDR3 runs to 11 residues. The CDR3, as DNA: TGTGCCAGCAGCCAGGGGGGGGCGACTTTCTTT. Amino acid sequence: CASSQGGATFF.

The chain recombines TRBV6-9 with TRBJ2-2; 7 bases line up with TRBD2. CDR3 size: 14 residues. Germline CDR1 MNHGY, CDR2 SVAAGI. DNA of the CDR3: TGTGCTACGACTGGCGGGGGTATCACCGGGGAGCTGTTTTTT. It yields the protein CATTGGGITGELFF.

The genes are TRBV7-9 and TRBJ1-6, with D uncertain. Germline CDR1 SEHNR, CDR2 FQNEAQ (reference sequence). V lost 8 bases, J lost 10 bases, and 12 bases lay in between. This CDR3 has 12 residues. CDR3 region: CASDQPGSPLHF. DNA of the CDR3: TGTGCCAGCGATCAACCGGGGTCACCCCTCCACTTT.

The V and J genes are TRBV19 and TRBJ1-5, with D unresolved. This CDR3 has 12 residues. V lost 7 bases, J lost 5 bases, and 9 bases lay in between. From germline, CDR1 is LNHDA and CDR2 SQIVND (reference sequence). CDR3 nucleotides: TGTGCCAGTAAATTGGGCGATCAGCCCCAGCATTTT. Amino acids: CASKLGDQPQHF.

The rearrangement joins TRBV7-9 to TRBJ1-5, with a tentative D call TRBD1 (6 bases). CDR3 length equals 15 residues. V lost 5 bases and J 10 bases, leaving 21 bases between the germline ends. CDR1 SEHNR and CDR2 FQNEAQ come from the germline V gene (reference sequence). The DNA for the CDR3 is TGTGCCAGCAGCCGGACGACAGGATCCACTTCTCCCCAGCATTTT. Translation: CASSRTTGSTSPQHF.

The V call is TRBV30, the J call TRBJ1-5, with no clear D. CDR3 size: 15 residues. V lost 2 bases to trimming and J lost 3 bases, with 14 bases between them. Germline CDR1 reads GTSNPN; CDR2 reads SVGIG (reference sequence). CDR3 amino acids: CAWSPPGPVNQPQHF. CDR3 DNA: TGTGCCTGGAGTCCCCCTGGGCCGGTCAATCAGCCCCAGCATTTT.

The chain joins TRBV29-1 to TRBJ2-5, with D unresolved. Trimming removed 8 bases from V and 7 bases from J, with 17 bases in between. Germline V gene data show CDR1 as SQVTM and CDR2 as ANQGSEA. The CDR3 extends over 12 amino acids. The CDR3 DNA reads TGCAGCTCCTCCCTAGAGTGGGGGACCCAGTACTTC. It translates to CSSSLEWGTQYF.

This clone was detected once. The chain joins TRBV2 to TRBJ1-5, with D unresolved. There are 17 residues in the CDR3. Germline CDR1 is SNHLY and CDR2 is FYNNEI. With 5 bases removed from V and 0 bases from J, the gap between germline ends came to 17 bases. CDR3 amino acids: CASSSGPTFYSNQPQHF. DNA for the CDR3: TGTGCCAGCAGTTCCGGGCCTACCTTTTATAGCAATCAGCCCCAGCATTTT.

V gene TRBV6-5 combines with J gene TRBJ1-2; 9 bases are shared with TRBD1. Germline V gene lookup returns CDR1 MNHEY and CDR2 SVGAGI. This CDR3 is built from 14 residues. Unmatched junction bases numbered 8, after V lost 6 bases and J lost 6 bases. CDR3 sequence: CASRLRDRVDGYTF. In DNA, the CDR3 is TGTGCCAGCAGACTCCGGGACAGGGTCGATGGCTACACCTTC.

The chain combines TRBV7-2 with TRBJ2-1, with TRBD2 matching over 14 bases. This CDR3 has 13 residues. The germline V gene has CDR1 SGHTA and CDR2 FQGNSA. The junction had 3 bases not matched to a gene; V was cut back by 5 bases and J by 12 bases. CDR3 loop: CASSPGTSGGQFF. DNA of the CDR3: TGTGCCAGCAGCCCGGGGACTAGCGGGGGGCAGTTCTTC.

The chain carries TRBV2 and TRBJ1-5; D may be TRBD1 (5 bases). The CDR3 is made up of 13 amino acids. In germline, CDR1 is SNHLY, CDR2 FYNNEI. Trimming shortened V by 6 bases and J by 3 bases, and 9 bases separated the two germline ends. The CDR3 loop is CASRGPDNQPQHF. CDR3 in DNA: TGTGCCAGCAGGGGACCTGACAATCAGCCCCAGCATTTT. The whole variable domain, filled in from reference TRBV2 and TRBJ1-5, reads EPEVTQTPSHQVTQMGQEVILRCVPISNHLYFYWYRQILGQKVEFLVSFYNNEISEKSEIFDDQFSVERPDGSNFTLKIRSTKLEDSAMYFCASRGPDNQPQHFGDGTRLSIL.

The chain has TRBV15 and TRBJ2-2; D may be TRBD2 (5 bases). Germline values: CDR1 LNHNV, CDR2 YYDKDF (reference sequence). The CDR3 is made up of 17 amino acids. The V gene lost 0 bases and the J gene lost 6 bases, with 17 bases spanning the gap. Here the CDR3 DNA reads TGTGCCACCAGCAGAGAAATTGCAAGGAAGGAGGCCGGGGAGCTGTTTTTT. Residues: CATSREIARKEAGELFF.